This TCR beta chain was observed in a study of blood T cell repertoires in acute mononucleosis (dated by TCRdb to about 2020). For the wider study: Acute-phase samples, representing the primary response, were taken within 2 weeks of symptom onset. The mean blood EBV load was 3.8 log10 genome copies per million B cells in acute infection and about 2.7 at convalescence. During acute infection, about 2% and 1.2% of blood CD8 T cells were made up of mean YVL-BR-specific and GLC-BM-specific cells, respectively.

For TCR profiling, total RNA from at least 9,500 sorted tetramer+ CD8 T cells was reverse transcribed into cDNA. CDR3 regions were amplified by PCR with primers annealing to V and J regions, adding unique molecular identifiers to track templates. The immunoSEQ platform, including its sequencing and error-correction standards, was used to profile TCRalpha and TCRbeta chains. The published analysis was carried out like this. Clonal copy numbers were corrected for sequencing and PCR errors, and CDR3s were defined per IMGT conventions. Only productive rearrangements were analyzed, using immunoSEQ Analyzer versions 2.0 and 3.0, with gene-pairing frequencies processed further in Microsoft Excel. V-J pairings were visualized as Circos plots, and CDR3 motifs were found with MEME plus a custom motifSearch program. The probability of generation of TCR sequences was calculated using the OLGA algorithm. Clonotypes found at both visits were termed persistent, clonotypes found only in the acute phase were termed nonpersistent, and clonotypes found only at convalescence were termed de novo. A public TCR was defined as an amino acid clonotype used by more than one donor. Entries here come from immuneACCESS through TCRdb and include only in-frame sequences with V and J called. Some clones fail to appear in such tables; in the studies checked, an unresolved V gene covers under half of the shortfall, and the cause of the remainder is unknown. V and J calls and clone size are as listed in that table; D and trimming were resolved from the DNA. The sample table contains more than 2,000 clones; only one count was recorded for roughly 30% of them. About 40% of the sample rests with the top ten.

The paper's findings and limits, for the study overall: Although only approximately 10% of unique acute clonotypes carried over into convalescence, these persisting clonotypes made up most of the response, and the remainder were seemingly replaced by new, diverse de novo clonotypes. With just a few donors in the cohort, the group averages were based on very few individuals. In TCR repertoire selection for BRLF1 (YVL-BR), TCRalpha CDR3 motifs took on a dominant role, whereas TCRbeta played only a minimal one. Because only a fraction of each donor's blood was analyzed, sampling error might partly account for the low clonotype overlap between the acute and convalescent samples.

Including cysteine and phenylalanine, the CDR3 has 12 amino acids. Only the CDR3 part of the read is kept: 36 bases, read in frame from the first base. Reading the germline V gene (reference sequence) gives CDR1 MNHEY and CDR2 SMNVEV. Relative to germline, V is 4 bases shorter and J is 7 bases shorter, with 10 bases between their ends. With respect to this clone: With a far larger clone one base away, a read error is the likely cause.

The sample's time point label, decoded: acute infectious mononucleosis, at clinical presentation within 2 weeks of symptom onset (visit 1). Over the course of primary infection, this study followed CD8 T cell responses against two immunodominant EBV epitopes, BRLF1 109 (YVL-BR) and BMLF1 280 (GLC-BM). Primary EBV infection was taken to be indicated by a positive serum heterophile antibody test and EBV viral capsid antigen-specific IgM. Total CD8 T cells were first enriched from PBMCs by magnetic positive selection (MACS). A FACSAria III was used to sort live CD3+ CD8+ tetramer+ cells to a purity above 85%. Cells were sorted with a PE-conjugated tetramer loaded with the BRLF1 109-117 peptide. TCR repertoires of EBV epitope-specific CD8 T cells were deep-sequenced directly ex vivo after tetramer sorting, at acute infection and at convalescence. Donors were three people aged roughly 18 to 30 with clinical acute infectious mononucleosis and laboratory evidence of primary EBV infection. Heparinized peripheral blood was drawn at clinical presentation with mononucleosis symptoms and was drawn again about 6 months later. Ficoll-Paque density gradient centrifugation was used to isolate PBMCs.

The sequenced sample was EBV YVL epitope tetramer+ CD8+ T cells sorted from PBMCs, obtained during acute infectious mononucleosis. The cell subset or site label for this specimen denotes: CD8 T cells binding a tetramer with EBV BRLF1 109-117 peptide (YVL-BR). This sequence uses TRBV27 and TRBJ1-2; a tentative D match to TRBD1 spans 5 bases. The receptor comes from a woman between 18 and 30 years old with infectious mononucleosis caused by EBV. The sequenced DNA: TGTGCCAGCAGTTATATCGGGGCTGGCTACACCTTC. Protein translation: CASSYIGAGYTF.